This TCR beta chain was retrieved from a study of T-cell memory formation after mild COVID-19. Study-level results: Pre-infection memory harbored some responding clones, suggesting cross-reactive memory joined. Researchers could not confirm that second-wave clones peaking on day 37 targeted SARS-CoV-2.

Constant-segment primers and 5'RACE yielded cDNA libraries for TCR alpha and TCR beta, each carrying sample barcodes and UMIs. MiXCR was run by TCRdb on the 5' RACE reads, yielding one entry per CDR3 protein. In the table there are about 250,000 distinct CDR3 sequences, approximately 18% of which are singletons. V gave up 4 bases and J gave up 4 bases; unmatched junction bases: 6. CDR1 and CDR2 (germline): SGDLS, YYNGEE. This CDR3 is 14 amino acids long. This clonotype was recorded at least ten times. No antigen is known for it. The material sequenced was PBMCs or a T cell subset sorted from them (not recorded which). The V call is TRBV9, the J call TRBJ2-5, with TRBD1 matching 8 bases. The receptor was derived from a man aged 18 to 29 who had mild COVID-19 (a few samples of this study predate the infection). Cell type and time point are not known. Here the CDR3 DNA reads TGTGCCAGCAGCCCCGGACAGGGCCGAGAGACCCAGTACTTC. Its protein product is CASSPGQGRETQYF.